This TCR beta chain was observed in a study of T-cell reconstitution after alpha-beta-depleted transplantation in children. The CDR3 totals 15 residues. Unmatched junction bases numbered 5, after V lost 5 bases and J lost 5 bases. From germline, CDR1 is MNHEY and CDR2 SVGEGT. Unique molecular identifiers tagged the TCRbeta library. One entry per CDR3 protein, called by TCRdb with MiXCR from the PCR reads. The sample holds roughly 220,000 distinct CDR3 sequences; 9.7% are singletons and the top ten take around 5.1%. The genes are TRBV6-2 or TRBV6-3 and TRBJ2-2; 10 bases align to TRBD1. The sample in question was PBMCs from the stem cell graft donor, obtained from the stem cell graft. This clonotype originated in a human donor who donated a stem cell graft to a child with SCID. This CDR3 reads CASSIRTGGTGELFF. The CDR3 nucleotides read TGTGCCAGCAGTATTCGGACAGGGGGGACCGGGGAGCTGTTTTTT.